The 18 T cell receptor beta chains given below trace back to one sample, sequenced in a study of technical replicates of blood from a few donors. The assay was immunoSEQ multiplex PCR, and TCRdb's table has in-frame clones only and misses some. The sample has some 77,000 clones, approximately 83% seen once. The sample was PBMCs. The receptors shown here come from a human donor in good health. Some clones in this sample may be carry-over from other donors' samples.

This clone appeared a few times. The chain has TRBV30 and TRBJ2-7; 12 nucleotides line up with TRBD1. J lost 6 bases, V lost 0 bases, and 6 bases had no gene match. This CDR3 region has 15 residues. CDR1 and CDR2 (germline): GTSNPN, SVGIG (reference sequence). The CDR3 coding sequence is TGTGCCTGGAGTGTACGAGGGACAGGGGGCTCCGAGCAGTACTTC. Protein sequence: CAWSVRGTGGSEQYF.

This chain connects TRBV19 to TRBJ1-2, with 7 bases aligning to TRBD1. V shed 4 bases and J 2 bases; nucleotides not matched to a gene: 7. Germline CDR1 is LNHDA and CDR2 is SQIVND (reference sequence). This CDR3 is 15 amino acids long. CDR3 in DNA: TGTGCCAGTAGTACGCCAACAGGGGAGAACTATGGCTACACCTTC. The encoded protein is CASSTPTGENYGYTF.

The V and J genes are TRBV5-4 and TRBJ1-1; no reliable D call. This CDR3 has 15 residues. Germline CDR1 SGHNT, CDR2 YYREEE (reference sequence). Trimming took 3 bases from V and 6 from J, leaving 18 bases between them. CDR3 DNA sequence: TGTGCCAGCAGCTCCCCAACGGTCGAATTGGCTGAAGCTTTCTTT. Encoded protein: CASSSPTVELAEAFF.

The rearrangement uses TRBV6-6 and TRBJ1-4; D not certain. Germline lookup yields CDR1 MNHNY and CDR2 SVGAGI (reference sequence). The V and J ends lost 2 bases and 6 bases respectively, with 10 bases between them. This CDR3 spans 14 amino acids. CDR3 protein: CASSYTAKYEKLFF. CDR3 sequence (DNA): TGTGCCAGCAGTTACACTGCTAAATATGAAAAACTGTTTTTT.

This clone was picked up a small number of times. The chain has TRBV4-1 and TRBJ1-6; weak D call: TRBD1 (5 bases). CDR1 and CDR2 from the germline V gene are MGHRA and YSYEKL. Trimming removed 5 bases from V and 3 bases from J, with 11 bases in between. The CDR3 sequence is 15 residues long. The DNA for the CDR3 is TGCGCCAGCAGCAGGGGCGACGACTATAATTCACCCCTCCACTTT. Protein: CASSRGDDYNSPLHF.

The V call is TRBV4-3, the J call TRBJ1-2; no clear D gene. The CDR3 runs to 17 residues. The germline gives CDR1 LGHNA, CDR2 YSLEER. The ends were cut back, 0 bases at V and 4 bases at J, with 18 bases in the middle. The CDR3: CASSQDSTEILGYGYTF. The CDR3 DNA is TGCGCCAGCAGCCAAGATTCGACGGAGATCTTAGGCTATGGCTACACCTTC.

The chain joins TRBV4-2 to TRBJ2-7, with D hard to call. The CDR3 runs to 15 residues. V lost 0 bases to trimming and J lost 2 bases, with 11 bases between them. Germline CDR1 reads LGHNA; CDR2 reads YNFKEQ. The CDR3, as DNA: TGTGCCAGCAGCCAAGATTTGAACAGCCCCTACGAGCAGTACTTC. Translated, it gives CASSQDLNSPYEQYF.

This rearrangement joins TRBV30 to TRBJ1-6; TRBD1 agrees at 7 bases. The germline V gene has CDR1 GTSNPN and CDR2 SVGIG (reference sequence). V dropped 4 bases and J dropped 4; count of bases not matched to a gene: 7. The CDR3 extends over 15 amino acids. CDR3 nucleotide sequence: TGTGCCTGGATGACAGGGATCCTTTATAATTCACCCCTCCACTTT. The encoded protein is CAWMTGILYNSPLHF.

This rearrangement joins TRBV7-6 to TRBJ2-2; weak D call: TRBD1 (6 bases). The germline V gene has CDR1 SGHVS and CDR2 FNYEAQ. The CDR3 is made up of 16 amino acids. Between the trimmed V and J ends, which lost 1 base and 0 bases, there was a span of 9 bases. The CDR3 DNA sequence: TGTGCCAGCAGCTTAGTCCCAGGGGCGAACACCGGGGAGCTGTTTTTT. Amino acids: CASSLVPGANTGELFF. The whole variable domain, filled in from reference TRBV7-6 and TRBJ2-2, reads GAGVSQSPRYKVTKRGQDVALRCDPISGHVSLYWYRQALGQGPEFLTYFNYEAQQDKSGLPNDRFSAERPEGSISTLTIQRTEQRDSAMYRCASSLVPGANTGELFFGEGSRLTVL.

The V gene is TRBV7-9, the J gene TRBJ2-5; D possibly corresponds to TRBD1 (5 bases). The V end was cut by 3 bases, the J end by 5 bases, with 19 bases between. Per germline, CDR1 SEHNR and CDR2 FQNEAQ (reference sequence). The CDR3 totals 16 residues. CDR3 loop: CASSLNYGQDGETQYF. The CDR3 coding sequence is TGTGCCAGCAGCTTGAACTACGGACAAGACGGTGAGACCCAGTACTTC.

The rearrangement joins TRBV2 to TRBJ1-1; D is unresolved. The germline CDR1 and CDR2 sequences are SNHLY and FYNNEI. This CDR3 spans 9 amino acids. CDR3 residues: CARNTEAFF. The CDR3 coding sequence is TGTGCGAGGAACACTGAAGCTTTCTTT.

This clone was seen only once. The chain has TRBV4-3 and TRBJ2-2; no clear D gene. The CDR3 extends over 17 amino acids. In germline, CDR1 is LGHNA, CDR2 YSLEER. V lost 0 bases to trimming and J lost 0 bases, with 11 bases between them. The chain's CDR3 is CASSQDEATANTGELFF. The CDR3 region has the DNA TGCGCCAGCAGCCAAGACGAGGCCACGGCGAACACCGGGGAGCTGTTTTTT.

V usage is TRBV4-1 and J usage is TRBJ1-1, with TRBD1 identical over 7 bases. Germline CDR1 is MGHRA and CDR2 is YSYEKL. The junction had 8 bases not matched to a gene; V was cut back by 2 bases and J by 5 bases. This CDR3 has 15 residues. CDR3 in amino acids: CASSQSAGGGTEAFF. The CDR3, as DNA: TGCGCCAGCAGCCAATCGGCAGGGGGAGGAACTGAAGCTTTCTTT.

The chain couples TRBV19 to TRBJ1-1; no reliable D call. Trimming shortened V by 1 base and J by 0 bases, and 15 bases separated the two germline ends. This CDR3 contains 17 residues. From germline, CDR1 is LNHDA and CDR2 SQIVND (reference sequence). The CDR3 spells CASSIGIQSLVNTEAFF. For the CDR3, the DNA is TGTGCCAGTAGTATAGGTATACAGTCACTGGTGAACACTGAAGCTTTCTTT.

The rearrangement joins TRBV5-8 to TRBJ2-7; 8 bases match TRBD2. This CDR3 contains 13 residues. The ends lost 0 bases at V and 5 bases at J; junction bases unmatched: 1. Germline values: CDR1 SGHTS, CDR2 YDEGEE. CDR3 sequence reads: CASSLGTSHEQYF. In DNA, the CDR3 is TGTGCCAGCAGCTTGGGGACTAGCCACGAGCAGTACTTC.

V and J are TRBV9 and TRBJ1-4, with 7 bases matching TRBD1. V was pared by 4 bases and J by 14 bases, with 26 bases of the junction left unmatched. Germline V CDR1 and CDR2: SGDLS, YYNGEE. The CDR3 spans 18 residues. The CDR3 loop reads CASSQDRVLPSTGDKLFF. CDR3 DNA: TGTGCCAGCAGCCAAGACAGGGTACTGCCTAGCACCGGAGATAAGCTGTTTTTT.

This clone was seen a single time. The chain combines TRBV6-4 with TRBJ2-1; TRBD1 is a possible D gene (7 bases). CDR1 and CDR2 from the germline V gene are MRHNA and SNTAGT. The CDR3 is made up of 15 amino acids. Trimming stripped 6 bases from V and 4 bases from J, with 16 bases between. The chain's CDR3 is CASSSAEGAYNEQFF. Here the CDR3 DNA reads TGTGCCAGCAGCTCTGCGGAGGGGGCGTACAATGAGCAGTTCTTC.

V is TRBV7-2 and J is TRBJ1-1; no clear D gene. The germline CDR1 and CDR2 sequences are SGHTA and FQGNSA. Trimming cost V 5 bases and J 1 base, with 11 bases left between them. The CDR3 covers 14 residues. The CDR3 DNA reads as TGTGCCAGCAGCCCCAGCGCGGGGAACACTGAAGCTTTCTTT. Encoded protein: CASSPSAGNTEAFF.